A single sample gave rise to the 11 T cell receptor beta chains below, sequenced in a study of breast tumors, draining lymph nodes, adjacent tissues. MiXCR was run by TCRdb on the multiplex PCR reads, yielding one entry per CDR3 protein. The sample holds approximately 19,000 distinct CDR3 sequences, 50% seen once. Sequenced input: breast tumor tissue. All receptors come from a female donor with breast cancer. Some clones in this sample may be carry-over from other donors' samples.

This clonotype was detected many times. With a much larger clone just one base away, this may be a read error. The chain employs TRBV29-1 and TRBJ2-7; 8 bases line up with TRBD2. The germline CDR1 and CDR2 sequences are SQVTM and ANQGSEA. The CDR3 length is 15 residues. In DNA, the CDR3 is TGCAGCGTTGAAGATCGGCTAGCGGGTCTCTACAAGCAGTACTTC. It encodes CSVEDRLAGLYKQYF.

This chain uses TRBV2 with TRBJ2-5; tentatively, D is TRBD1 or TRBD2 (6 bases each). Germline V CDR1 and CDR2: SNHLY, FYNNEI. The CDR3 runs to 15 residues. The ends were cut back, 5 bases at V and 9 bases at J, with 22 bases in the middle. CDR3 sequence: CASSTQGRRNQPQYF. CDR3 bases: TGTGCCAGCAGTACCCAGGGGAGGCGCAATCAGCCCCAGTACTTC.

This clonotype came up many times. The V and J genes are TRBV30 and TRBJ2-3; 13 nucleotides match TRBD2. V lost 3 bases to trimming and J lost 8 bases; unmatched junction nucleotides: 5. Germline V gene lookup returns CDR1 GTSNPN and CDR2 SVGIG (reference sequence). The CDR3 contains 14 residues. CDR3 sequence reads: CAWRLAGGPGTQYF. The CDR3 DNA follows: TGTGCCTGGAGACTAGCGGGAGGGCCGGGTACGCAGTATTTT.

There are many counts of this clonotype. V usage is TRBV7-9 and J usage is TRBJ1-6, with 8 bases lining up with TRBD1. The germline gives CDR1 SEHNR, CDR2 FQNEAQ (reference sequence). There are 14 residues in the CDR3. With 5 bases clipped from V and 7 bases from J, the junction kept 4 bases outside the gene matches. CDR3 sequence (DNA): TGTGCCAGCAGCGCACAGGGGGAGAATTCACCCCTCCACTTT. Amino acids: CASSAQGENSPLHF.

V is TRBV9 and J is TRBJ1-1; D call uncertain. Germline CDR1 and CDR2: SGDLS and YYNGEE. There are 15 residues in the CDR3. Trimming removed 3 bases at V and 0 bases at J, with 12 bases between. The CDR3 nucleotides are TGTGCCAGCAGCGGCTCAGTGGGAATGAACACTGAAGCTTTCTTT. Protein sequence: CASSGSVGMNTEAFF.

This clonotype is labeled as medium-sized. V is TRBV9 and J is TRBJ2-2; 16 nucleotides match TRBD2. CDR1 and CDR2 from the germline V gene are SGDLS and YYNGEE. This CDR3 is 17 amino acids long. V trimming: 4 bases; J trimming: 8 bases; junction bases outside the gene matches: 8. Here the CDR3 reads CASSPGLAGGISGELFF. The DNA of the CDR3 is TGTGCCAGCAGCCCGGGACTAGCGGGAGGGATCTCTGGGGAGCTGTTTTTT.

This clonotype has just one count. The CDR3 loop reads CASTTRTGDSPLHF. CDR3 bases: TGTGCCAGCACCACAAGGACAGGGGACTCACCCCTCCACTTT. The chain combines TRBV5-8 with TRBJ1-6; TRBD1 aligns across 9 bases. The trim removed 6 bases at V and 10 bases at J, leaving 8 bases unmatched. CDR1 SGHTS and CDR2 YDEGEE come from the germline V gene. The CDR3 has 14 amino acids. Variable domain in full (rest from reference TRBV5-8 and TRBJ1-6): EAGVTQSPTHLIKTRGQQATLRCSPISGHTSVYWYQQALGLGLQFLLWYDEGEERNRGNFPPRFSGRQFPNYSSELNVNALELEDSALYLCASTTRTGDSPLHFGNGTRLTVT.

This clonotype appeared a single time. The chain is built from TRBV7-9 and TRBJ1-4; the D is unclear. The CDR3 is 14 amino acids. Per the germline V gene, CDR1 is SEHNR and CDR2 is FQNEAQ (reference sequence). V lost 6 bases, J lost 0 bases, and 8 bases lay in between. CDR3 loop: CASRPGTTNEKLFF. The CDR3 region has the DNA TGTGCCAGCAGACCCGGGACAACTAATGAAAAACTGTTTTTT.

V is TRBV10-3 and J is TRBJ2-7, with TRBD1 matching 9 bases. The CDR3 has 14 amino acids. The V and J ends lost 6 bases and 2 bases, in that order; junction bases with no gene match: 5. Germline CDR1 reads ENHRY; CDR2 reads SYGVKD. DNA of the CDR3: TGTGCCATCAGGCCGGGACAGGGAACCTACGAGCAGTACTTC. Its translation is CAIRPGQGTYEQYF.

This clonotype was seen many times. J is TRBJ2-2 and V is TRBV24-1; weak D call: TRBD2 (8 bases). V was shortened by 1 base and J by 5 bases, with 16 bases between the two germline ends. Germline V gives CDR1 KGHDR, CDR2 SFDVKD. The CDR3 contains 17 residues. The CDR3 loop is CATSDFDRAGGTGELFF. The CDR3 region has the DNA TGTGCCACCAGTGATTTCGACAGGGCGGGAGGAACCGGGGAGCTGTTTTTT.

The J gene is TRBJ1-5, the V gene TRBV15, with 7 bases that match TRBD1. The CDR3 is 18 residues long. Germline loops: CDR1 LNHNV, CDR2 YYDKDF (reference sequence). V shed 1 base, J shed 1 base, and the junction held 10 bases outside the gene matches. Here the CDR3 reads CATSRAYDRARSNQPQHF. The CDR3 DNA sequence: TGTGCCACCAGCAGAGCGTATGACAGGGCAAGGAGCAATCAGCCCCAGCATTTT. Full variable domain (rest looked up from reference TRBV15 and TRBJ1-5): DAMVIQNPRYQVTQFGKPVTLSCSQTLNHNVMYWYQQKSSQAPKLLFHYYDKDFNNEADTPDNFQSRRPNTSFCFLDIRSPGLGDTAMYLCATSRAYDRARSNQPQHFGDGTRLSIL.